A selection of T cell receptor beta chains follows, all from one sample in a study of shared clonotypes between healthy human individuals. Sequencing was performed with immunoSEQ multiplex PCR; in TCRdb, only in-frame clones are kept and a portion is missing. The sample has over 800,000 clones, about 92% seen once. The sample taken for sequencing was naive CD8+ T cells sorted from blood. Receptors originate from a young man in good health. The CDR3 runs from the conserved cysteine through the conserved F or W. The D gene is left open where the match is weak. Not every row has a clone size; where given, it reads once, few, many or a size class.

TRBJ1-1,TRBD1,14,-,TRBV29-1,TGCAGCGTTGTGGGACAGGGAATAAACACTGAAGCTTTCTTT,CSVVGQGINTEAFF
TRBJ1-2,TRBD1,18,-,TRBV4-3,TGCGCCAGCAGCCAAGATGTAACGGGGACAGGGGGACAAGGTGGCTACACCTTC,CASSQDVTGTGGQGGYTF
TRBJ2-1,TRBD2,15,-,TRBV29-1,TGCAGCGTTGGAGGGCTAGCGGGAGAGAGTAATGAGCAGTTCTTC,CSVGGLAGESNEQFF
TRBJ1-1,-,14,-,TRBV5-1,TGCGCCAGCAGCTTAGGGGTCATGAACACTGAAGCTTTCTTT,CASSLGVMNTEAFF
TRBJ2-1,TRBD2,16,-,TRBV6-1,TGTGCCAGCAGTGAAGCCCGACTAGCGGGAGGATCTGAGCAGTTCTTC,CASSEARLAGGSEQFF
TRBJ2-1,TRBD2,16,once,TRBV10-3,TGTGCCATCAGTACATTCGGGACTAGTGAATACAATGAGCAGTTCTTC,CAISTFGTSEYNEQFF
TRBJ1-1,TRBD1,14,-,TRBV19,TGTGCCAGTAAAGGGACAGGGTTAAACACTGAAGCTTTCTTT,CASKGTGLNTEAFF
TRBJ2-1,-,17,-,TRBV11-2,TGTGCCAGCAGCTTAGTGGCGGTAACTGGGGTTGGCAATGAGCAGTTCTTC,CASSLVAVTGVGNEQFF
TRBJ2-5,-,14,-,TRBV7-9,TGTGCCAGCAGCCCGCCGGGCTTTTTAGAGACCCAGTACTTC,CASSPPGFLETQYF
TRBJ2-7,-,13,-,TRBV27,TGTGCCAGCAGTTTATTGAGGGAGTACGAGCAGTACTTC,CASSLLREYEQYF
TRBJ2-6,-,16,-,TRBV4-3,TGCGCCAGCAGCCAAGCGTCGGGGGCAGGGGCCAACGTCCTGACTTTC,CASSQASGAGANVLTF
TRBJ2-5,TRBD2,16,-,TRBV5-1,TGCGCCAGCAGCACGAGAGGACTAGTGGGCCGAGAGACCCAGTACTTC,CASSTRGLVGRETQYF
TRBJ2-1,-,13,-,TRBV27,TGTGCCAGCAGCCGGGGCGTAGACAATGAGCAGTTCTTC,CASSRGVDNEQFF
TRBJ2-2,TRBD1,14,-,TRBV27,TGTGCCAGCAGTTCGACAGGGGAACCCGGGGAGCTGTTTTTT,CASSSTGEPGELFF
TRBJ2-7,TRBD2,13,-,TRBV27,TGTGCCAGCAGTTCCAGCGGGGGCTACGAGCAGTACTTC,CASSSSGGYEQYF
TRBJ1-5,-,17,once,TRBV5-5,TGTGCCAGCAGCGGATCCGGATTCATGGATAGCAATCAGCCCCAGCATTTT,CASSGSGFMDSNQPQHF
TRBJ2-7,-,15,-,TRBV27,TGTGCCAGCAGTTTGGTGGGCGGAGAATTCTACGAGCAGTACTTC,CASSLVGGEFYEQYF
TRBJ2-1,TRBD2,15,-,TRBV9,TGTGCCAGCAGCCCTAGCGGGTGGGTAATGGATGAGCAGTTCTTC,CASSPSGWVMDEQFF
TRBJ2-1,-,17,once,TRBV9,TGTGCCAGCAGCGTACGGACCCATGAGGAGGGTTACAATGAGCAGTTCTTC,CASSVRTHEEGYNEQFF
TRBJ2-7,TRBD1,16,-,TRBV5-4,TGTGCCAGCAGCCGGTTCCCAGGACAGGGGTCCTACGAGCAGTACTTC,CASSRFPGQGSYEQYF
TRBJ1-1,TRBD1,14,once,TRBV4-2,TGTGCCAGCAGCCCCTCGACAGGGTTGACTGAAGCTTTCTTT,CASSPSTGLTEAFF
TRBJ2-3,-,15,-,TRBV7-3,TGTGCCAGCAGCTCAGCGACTGGGCTCTTAGATACGCAGTATTTT,CASSSATGLLDTQYF
TRBJ2-7,TRBD2,17,-,TRBV28,TGTGCCAGCAGGTCCAGGACTAGCGGGAGAGGCGGCTACGAGCAGTACTTC,CASRSRTSGRGGYEQYF
TRBJ2-2,TRBD1,15,-,TRBV27,TGTGCCAGCAGCCGTAGGACAGGGACCACCGGGGAGCTGTTTTTT,CASSRRTGTTGELFF
TRBJ2-2,-,12,-,TRBV5-1,TGCGCCAGCAGGAGTAACACCGGGGAGCTGTTTTTT,CASRSNTGELFF
TRBJ2-7,TRBD2,15,-,TRBV28,TGTGCCAGCAGTCCCCCCCCGGGGGGTGGAGGGGAGCAGTACTTC,CASSPPPGGGGEQYF
TRBJ1-2,TRBD1,11,-,TRBV28,TGTGCCAGCAGCCAGGGGGATGGCTACACCTTC,CASSQGDGYTF
TRBJ2-1,-,15,-,TRBV27,TGTGCCAGCAGTTTAGTGGGGGGCTCCTACAATGAGCAGTTCTTC,CASSLVGGSYNEQFF
TRBJ2-7,-,23,once,TRBV21-1,TGTGCCAGCAGCAAAACCCCCGAGCCTAAAAAAAGCAGCGGGAGGCTTCCAGGCGACGAGCAGTACTTC,CASSKTPEPKKSSGRLPGDEQYF
TRBJ2-7,-,18,-,TRBV2,TGTGCCAGCAGTGAAGGGCATGAGGTCCTACTTAGGTCCTACGAGCAGTACTTC,CASSEGHEVLLRSYEQYF
TRBJ2-7,-,14,-,TRBV7-9,TGTGCCAGCAGCCCACAGGGCCAACCCTACGAGCAGTACTTC,CASSPQGQPYEQYF
TRBJ2-3,TRBD1,15,-,TRBV6-1,TGTGCCAGCAGTGAAGCGGTTGCGACAGGGGATACGCAGTATTTT,CASSEAVATGDTQYF
TRBJ2-7,-,16,-,TRBV29-1,TGCAGCGTTGAAGATCGTAGGATAGGGGACCCCTACGAGCAGTACTTC,CSVEDRRIGDPYEQYF
TRBJ2-3,-,16,once,TRBV6-6,TGTGCCAGCAGTTACTCCCTAGGAGTGGGCACAGATACGCAGTATTTT,CASSYSLGVGTDTQYF
TRBJ2-3,-,13,-,TRBV14,TGTGCCAGCAGCCAAGATTCGCCAGATACGCAGTATTTT,CASSQDSPDTQYF
TRBJ2-4,-,16,-,TRBV25-1,TGTGCCAGCAGTGAAGATGGGGGACTAGCCAAAAACATTCAGTACTTC,CASSEDGGLAKNIQYF
TRBJ2-7,-,16,-,TRBV2,TGTGCCAGCAACGAAGCAGGGGGGATAAGCCCGTACGAGCAGTACTTC,CASNEAGGISPYEQYF